This T cell receptor (beta chain) was documented in a study of T cell changes during pregnancy in multiple sclerosis. Assay: immunoSEQ multiplex PCR; the TCRdb copy retains only in-frame clones and omits some. The data contain over 50,000 clones, approximately 90% of them singletons. This clone was picked up a small number of times. The CDR3 spans 15 residues. Germline V gene sequence: CDR1 MNHNS, CDR2 SASEGT. V was trimmed by 6 bases and J by 4 bases, leaving 18 bases between them. The rearrangement uses TRBV6-1 and TRBJ2-5; D is possibly TRBD2 (5 bases). The receptor was derived from a human donor whose cells served as feeder cells for cultures in a pregnancy study. The material sequenced was peripheral blood from another person, used as feeder cells. CDR3 sequence reads: CASSPVTLAGETQYF. CDR3 DNA: TGTGCCAGCAGCCCTGTGACGCTAGCTGGAGAGACCCAGTACTTC.